This entry lists 20 T cell receptor beta chains sequenced from one sample in a study of cytomegalovirus exposure and HLA in healthy donors. Amplification used 60 Vbeta primers and 13 Jbeta primers. The protocol was immunoSEQ multiplex PCR, while the TCRdb copy is restricted to in-frame clones and leaves out a portion. The sample has fewer than 200,000 clones, roughly 79% seen once. The sample consisted of PBMCs. Receptor source: a woman aged 18-29 years in good health and CMV-seropositive.

The rearrangement uses TRBV6-1 and TRBJ1-1; D is undetermined. CDR1 MNHNS and CDR2 SASEGT come from the germline V gene. The CDR3 sequence is 12 residues long. V was pared by 7 bases and J by 1 base, with 7 bases between. Written as DNA, the CDR3 is TGTGCCAGCACCGAGGGGAACACTGAAGCTTTCTTT. Protein sequence: CASTEGNTEAFF.

This clone came up once. The rearrangement links TRBV4-2 to TRBJ2-3, with 11 bases matching TRBD2. The germline CDR1 and CDR2 sequences are LGHNA and YNFKEQ. Unmatched junction bases numbered 1, after V lost 0 bases and J lost 2 bases. The CDR3 totals 16 residues. CDR3 sequence reads: CASSQELAGATDTQYF. For the CDR3, the DNA is TGTGCCAGCAGCCAAGAACTAGCGGGGGCCACAGATACGCAGTATTTT.

This clone was observed once. This chain links TRBV19 with TRBJ2-1; weak D call: TRBD1 (5 bases). The germline V gene has CDR1 LNHDA and CDR2 SQIVND (reference sequence). CDR3 length equals 12 residues. The V gene lost 4 bases and the J gene lost 9 bases, with 10 bases spanning the gap. The CDR3 DNA reads TGTGCCAGTAGTACCTACAGGAGTGAGCAGTTCTTC. It is translated as CASSTYRSEQFF.

This clone has just one count. J is TRBJ1-1 and V is TRBV9; TRBD1 might be the D (5 bases). The germline gives CDR1 SGDLS, CDR2 YYNGEE. V lost 7 bases to trimming and J lost 4 bases, with 23 bases between them. This CDR3 contains 16 residues. The CDR3 DNA follows: TGTGCCAGCGCGGGGGGGGAGGGAGGATTGGGCACTGAAGCTTTCTTT. Translation: CASAGGEGGLGTEAFF.

The chain employs TRBV6-6 and TRBJ2-1; D is possibly TRBD1 (6 bases). The germline V gene encodes CDR1 MNHNY and CDR2 SVGAGI (reference sequence). The CDR3 is made up of 13 amino acids. Trimming pared 3 bases from V and 4 bases from J, leaving 7 bases between. CDR3: CASSYRGYNEQFF. The CDR3 DNA follows: TGTGCCAGCAGTTATAGGGGGTACAATGAGCAGTTCTTC.

The chain has TRBV28 and TRBJ2-7; 11 bases line up with TRBD2. Germline V gene sequence: CDR1 MDHEN, CDR2 SYDVKM. J was trimmed by 0 bases and V by 6 bases; bases with no gene match: 7. CDR3 length: 16 amino acids. CDR3 protein: CASSPRLAGSSYEQYF. The CDR3 DNA follows: TGTGCCAGCAGCCCCAGACTAGCGGGGAGCTCCTACGAGCAGTACTTC.

The chain carries TRBV7-7 and TRBJ2-5; weak D call: TRBD2 (5 bases). Trimming took off 1 base at V and 5 bases at J, with 8 bases between the two ends. Looked up from germline, CDR1 is SSHAT and CDR2 is FNYEAQ (reference sequence). This CDR3 is built from 13 residues. The CDR3 DNA reads as TGTGCCAGCAGCTTAGGACTACCGGAGACCCAGTACTTC. Its protein product is CASSLGLPETQYF.

In its sample, this clone was seen a few times. This chain joins TRBV30 and TRBJ2-5; TRBD2 agrees at 9 bases. CDR3 length: 15 amino acids. Trimming cost V 3 bases and J 2 bases; bases outside gene matches: 7. Germline V gene data show CDR1 as GTSNPN and CDR2 as SVGIG (reference sequence). CDR3 in amino acids: CAWSLRGGGQETQYF. CDR3 DNA sequence: TGTGCCTGGAGCCTTCGCGGGGGGGGTCAAGAGACCCAGTACTTC.

The V call is TRBV6-5, the J call TRBJ2-7; 8 positions agree with TRBD1. V dropped 0 bases and J dropped 1; count of bases not matched to a gene: 2. The CDR3 covers 15 residues. In germline, CDR1 is MNHEY, CDR2 SVGAGI. DNA for the CDR3: TGTGCCAGCAGTTACTCGTGGACAGGGTCCTACGAGCAGTACTTC. Amino acid sequence: CASSYSWTGSYEQYF.

The chain carries TRBV10-1 and TRBJ1-3; D not resolved. CDR1 and CDR2 from the germline V gene are WNHNN and SYGVQD (reference sequence). Trimming removed 3 bases at V and 0 bases at J, with 3 bases between. CDR3 size: 13 residues. CDR3: CASSELSGNTIYF. DNA of the CDR3: TGCGCCAGCAGTGAACTCTCTGGAAACACCATATATTTT.

Only a few counts were recorded for this clone. The chain recombines TRBV7-2 with TRBJ2-7; 7 bases map to TRBD1. Germline V gene sequence: CDR1 SGHTA, CDR2 FQGNSA. Losses at the gene ends were 5 bases for V and 2 bases for J; bases not matched to a gene: 9. The CDR3 is 15 residues long. The CDR3 spells CASSRGGEGPYEQYF. The CDR3 DNA reads TGTGCCAGCAGCCGAGGGGGCGAAGGTCCCTACGAGCAGTACTTC.

This rearrangement joins TRBV7-9 to TRBJ2-5, with TRBD2 as a possible D gene (5 bases). Germline assignment: CDR1 SEHNR and CDR2 FQNEAQ (reference sequence). Trimming shortened V by 1 base and J by 4 bases, and 13 bases separated the two germline ends. CDR3 length: 15 amino acids. CDR3 sequence reads: CASSLEGRERETQYF. The CDR3 nucleotides read TGTGCCAGCAGCTTAGAAGGGAGAGAGAGAGAGACCCAGTACTTC.

Only a few counts were recorded for this clone. The J gene is TRBJ2-1, the V gene TRBV11-1, with D possibly being TRBD1 (7 bases). The germline V gene has CDR1 SGHAT and CDR2 FQDESV (reference sequence). CDR3 size: 18 residues. With 4 bases removed from V and 1 base from J, the gap between germline ends came to 20 bases. CDR3 DNA sequence: TGTGCCAGCAGCTCCCAGGGGGACTCCCCTAGGTCCTACAATGAGCAGTTCTTC. Protein: CASSSQGDSPRSYNEQFF.

The chain couples TRBV6-5 to TRBJ1-2; D is unresolved. Trimming removed 6 bases at V and 8 bases at J, with 16 bases between. CDR1 MNHEY and CDR2 SVGAGI come from the germline V gene. CDR3 length: 13 residues. The CDR3 loop is CASRQPGSRGYTF. CDR3 nucleotides: TGTGCCAGCAGACAGCCAGGCTCAAGAGGCTACACCTTC.

This sequence joins TRBV19 and TRBJ1-5; 10 nucleotides align to TRBD1. V trimming: 2 bases; J trimming: 9 bases; junction bases outside the gene matches: 7. This CDR3 contains 15 residues. The germline gives CDR1 LNHDA, CDR2 SQIVND (reference sequence). CDR3: CASSISGQGGGPQHF. The CDR3, as DNA: TGTGCCAGTAGTATATCAGGACAGGGGGGAGGGCCCCAGCATTTT.

The rearrangement uses TRBV2 and TRBJ1-2; tentatively, D is TRBD1 (6 bases). The germline gives CDR1 SNHLY, CDR2 FYNNEI. The CDR3 totals 16 residues. Trimming removed 8 bases from V and 1 base from J, with 20 bases in between. DNA for the CDR3: TGTGCCAGCCATACCAAAAAACAGGGTTTTAACTATGGCTACACCTTC. Its translation: CASHTKKQGFNYGYTF.

V gene TRBV5-1 combines with J gene TRBJ2-3; 7 bases map to TRBD2. V trimming: 5 bases; J trimming: 1 base; junction bases outside the gene matches: 7. The CDR3 runs 15 residues. Germline lookup yields CDR1 SGHRS and CDR2 YFSETQ. As DNA, the CDR3 is TGCGCCAGCAGTACTAAGCGGGGAGGCACAGATACGCAGTATTTT. Protein sequence: CASSTKRGGTDTQYF.

The gene calls are TRBV2 and TRBJ1-2, with D unclear. Germline V lookup: CDR1 SNHLY, CDR2 FYNNEI. Deletions cut 7 bases from V and 0 bases from J, with 12 bases between. CDR3 length: 14 amino acids. This CDR3 reads CASMGWVSNYGYTF. The CDR3 nucleotides read TGTGCCAGCATGGGCTGGGTGTCTAACTATGGCTACACCTTC.

V and J are TRBV29-1 and TRBJ2-7, with D unresolved. CDR1 and CDR2 (germline): SQVTM, ANQGSEA. With 6 bases removed from V and 2 bases from J, the gap between germline ends came to 14 bases. The CDR3 runs to 13 residues. The CDR3 here is CSVETFGAYEQYF. CDR3 bases: TGCAGCGTGGAGACTTTTGGCGCCTACGAGCAGTACTTC.

V usage is TRBV6-6 and J usage is TRBJ2-5; perhaps TRBD1 as D (6 bases). This CDR3 is built from 14 residues. CDR1 is MNHNY, CDR2 SVGAGI, per germline (reference sequence). V lost 2 bases, J lost 3 bases, and 10 bases lay in between. The CDR3 loop reads CASSYGRGEETQYF. Written as DNA, the CDR3 is TGTGCCAGCAGTTACGGCAGGGGTGAAGAGACCCAGTACTTC.